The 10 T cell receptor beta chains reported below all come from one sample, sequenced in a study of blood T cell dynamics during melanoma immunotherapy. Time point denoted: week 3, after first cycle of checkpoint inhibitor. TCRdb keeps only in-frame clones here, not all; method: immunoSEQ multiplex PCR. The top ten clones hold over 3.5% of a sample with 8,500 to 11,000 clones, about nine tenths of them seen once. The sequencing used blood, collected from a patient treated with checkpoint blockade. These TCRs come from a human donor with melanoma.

CDR3 sequence: CASSEDLTSGNTIYF. CDR3 bases: TGTGCCAGCAGTGAAGACCTGACGTCTGGAAACACCATATATTTT. J is TRBJ1-3 and V is TRBV6-1, with D hard to call. In germline, CDR1 is MNHNS, CDR2 SASEGT. The CDR3 is 15 residues long. The V end lost 1 base, the J end lost 1 base, and 8 bases lay between the germline ends.

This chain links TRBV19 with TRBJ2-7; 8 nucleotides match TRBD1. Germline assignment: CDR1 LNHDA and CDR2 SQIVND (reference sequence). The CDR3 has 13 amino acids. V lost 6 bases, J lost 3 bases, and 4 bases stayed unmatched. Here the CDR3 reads CASRGTGGYEQYF. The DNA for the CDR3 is TGTGCCAGTAGAGGGACAGGCGGCTACGAGCAGTACTTC.

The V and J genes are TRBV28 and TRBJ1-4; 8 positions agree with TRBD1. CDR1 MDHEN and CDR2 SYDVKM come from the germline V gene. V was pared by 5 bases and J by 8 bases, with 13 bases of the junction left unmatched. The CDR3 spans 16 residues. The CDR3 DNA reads TGTGCCAGCAGTGATATCGGGACAGGCTCTCACGAAAAACTGTTTTTT. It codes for CASSDIGTGSHEKLFF.

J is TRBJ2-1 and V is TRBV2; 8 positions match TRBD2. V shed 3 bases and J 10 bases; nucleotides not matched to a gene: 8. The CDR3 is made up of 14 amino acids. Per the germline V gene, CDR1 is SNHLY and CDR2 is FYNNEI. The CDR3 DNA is TGTGCCAGCAGTGACACGGGAGGGCCAAGGGAGCAGTTCTTC. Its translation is CASSDTGGPREQFF.

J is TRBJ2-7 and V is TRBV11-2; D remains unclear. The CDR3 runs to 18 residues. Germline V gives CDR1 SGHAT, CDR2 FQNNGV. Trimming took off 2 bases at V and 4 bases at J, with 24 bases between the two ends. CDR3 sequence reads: CASSLKRPTLAGFYEQYF. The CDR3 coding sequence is TGTGCCAGCAGCTTAAAACGTCCGACCCTCGCTGGGTTTTACGAGCAGTACTTC.

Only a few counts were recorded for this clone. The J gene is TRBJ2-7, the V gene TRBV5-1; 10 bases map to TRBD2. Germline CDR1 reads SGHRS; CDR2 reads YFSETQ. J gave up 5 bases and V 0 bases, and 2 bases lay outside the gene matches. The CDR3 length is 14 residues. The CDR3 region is CASSLASGRDEQYF. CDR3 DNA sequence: TGCGCCAGCAGCTTGGCCAGCGGGAGGGACGAGCAGTACTTC.

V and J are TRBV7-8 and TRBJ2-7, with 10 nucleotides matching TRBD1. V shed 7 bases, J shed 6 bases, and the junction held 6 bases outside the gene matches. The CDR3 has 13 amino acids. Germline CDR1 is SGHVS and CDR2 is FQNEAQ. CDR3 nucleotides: TGTGCCAGCAACGACAGGGGGCGTTCCGAGCAGTACTTC. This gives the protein CASNDRGRSEQYF.

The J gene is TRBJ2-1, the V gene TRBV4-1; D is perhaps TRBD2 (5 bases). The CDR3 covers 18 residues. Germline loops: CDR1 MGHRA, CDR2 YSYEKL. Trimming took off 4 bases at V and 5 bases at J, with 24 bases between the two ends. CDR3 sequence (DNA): TGCGCCAGCAGCCGACTCCCCGGGCGAGCGGCCAGGCACAATGAGCAGTTCTTC. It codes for CASSRLPGRAARHNEQFF.

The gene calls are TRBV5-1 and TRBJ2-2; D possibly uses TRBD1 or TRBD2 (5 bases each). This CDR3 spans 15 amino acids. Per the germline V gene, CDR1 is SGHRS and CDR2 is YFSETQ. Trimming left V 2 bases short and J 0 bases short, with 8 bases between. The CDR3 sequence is CASSLGTANTGELFF. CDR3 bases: TGCGCCAGCAGCTTAGGGACCGCGAACACCGGGGAGCTGTTTTTT.

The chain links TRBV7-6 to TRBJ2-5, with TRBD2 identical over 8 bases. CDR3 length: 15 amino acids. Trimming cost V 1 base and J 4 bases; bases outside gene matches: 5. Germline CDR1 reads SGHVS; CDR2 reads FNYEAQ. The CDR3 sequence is CASSLVWLAGETQYF. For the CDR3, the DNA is TGTGCCAGCAGCTTAGTATGGCTAGCGGGAGAGACCCAGTACTTC.